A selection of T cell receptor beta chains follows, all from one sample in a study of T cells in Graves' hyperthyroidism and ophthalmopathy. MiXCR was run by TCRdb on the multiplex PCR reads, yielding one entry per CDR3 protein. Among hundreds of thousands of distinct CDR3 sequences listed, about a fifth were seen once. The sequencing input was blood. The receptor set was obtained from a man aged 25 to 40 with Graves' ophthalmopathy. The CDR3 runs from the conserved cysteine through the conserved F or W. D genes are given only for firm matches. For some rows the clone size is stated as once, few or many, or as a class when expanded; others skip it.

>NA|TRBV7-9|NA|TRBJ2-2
CASSLRKGYTGELFF
TGTGCCAGCAGCTTAAGAAAGGGGTACACCGGGGAGCTGTTTTTT
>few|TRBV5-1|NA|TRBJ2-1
CASSLMDEQFF
TGCGCCAGCAGCTTGATGGATGAGCAGTTCTTC
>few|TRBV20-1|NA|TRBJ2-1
CSARDYLKSNEQFF
TGCAGTGCTAGGGACTACCTTAAGTCCAATGAGCAGTTCTTC
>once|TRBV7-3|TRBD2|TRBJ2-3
CASSFGTSGSGADTQYF
TGTGCCAGCAGCTTTGGGACTAGCGGGAGTGGGGCAGATACGCAGTATTTT
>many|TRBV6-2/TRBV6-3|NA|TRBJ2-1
CASSYPHWNSYNEQFF
TGTGCCAGCAGTTACCCCCACTGGAACTCCTACAATGAGCAGTTCTTC
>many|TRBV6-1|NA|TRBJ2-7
CASSEMAERPYEQYF
TGTGCCAGCAGTGAAATGGCAGAACGTCCCTACGAGCAGTACTTC
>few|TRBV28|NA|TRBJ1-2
CASSFWASGEGSYGYTF
TGTGCCAGCAGTTTTTGGGCGTCCGGGGAAGGTAGCTATGGCTACACCTTC
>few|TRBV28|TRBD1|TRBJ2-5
CASSTPWDRGGETQYF
TGTGCCAGCAGTACACCGTGGGACAGGGGGGGAGAGACCCAGTACTTC
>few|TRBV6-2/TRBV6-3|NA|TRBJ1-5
CASSYSKQFSNQPQHF
TGTGCCAGCAGTTACTCGAAACAGTTTAGCAATCAGCCCCAGCATTTT
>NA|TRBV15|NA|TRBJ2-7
CATSENRDTSYEQYF
TGTGCCACCAGCGAGAACCGGGACACATCCTACGAGCAGTACTTC
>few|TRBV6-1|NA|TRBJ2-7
CASSPRGTLYNEQYF
TGTGCCAGCAGTCCCCGGGGGACCCTATACAACGAGCAGTACTTC
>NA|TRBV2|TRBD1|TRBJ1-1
CASSEGYKGADTEAFF
TGTGCCAGCAGTGAAGGGTACAAGGGGGCTGACACTGAAGCTTTCTTT
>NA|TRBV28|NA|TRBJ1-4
CASSNRKATNEKLFF
TGTGCCAGCAGTAACCGAAAAGCAACTAATGAAAAACTGTTTTTT
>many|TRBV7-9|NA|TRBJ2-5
CASSLGTAGAETQYF
TGTGCCAGCAGCTTGGGGACAGCGGGTGCAGAGACCCAGTACTTC
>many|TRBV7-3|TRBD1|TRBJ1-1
CASSLQGASEAFF
TGTGCCAGCAGTCTACAGGGGGCTTCTGAAGCTTTCTTT
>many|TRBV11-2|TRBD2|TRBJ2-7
CASVLEVAGSYEQYF
TGTGCCAGCGTCTTAGAGGTAGCGGGGTCCTACGAGCAGTACTTC
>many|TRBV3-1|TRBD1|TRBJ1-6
CASSQDGQGQNSPLHF
TGTGCCAGCAGCCAAGATGGACAGGGGCAAAATTCACCCCTCCACTTT
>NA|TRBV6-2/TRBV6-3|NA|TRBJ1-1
CASSYSDNWMNTEAFF
TGTGCCAGCAGTTACTCGGATAATTGGATGAACACTGAAGCTTTCTTT
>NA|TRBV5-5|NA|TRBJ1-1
CASSLWSGNTEAFF
TGTGCCAGCAGCTTGTGGTCGGGGAACACTGAAGCTTTCTTT
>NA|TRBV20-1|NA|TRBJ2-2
CSAGNTGELFF
TGCAGTGCTGGTAACACCGGGGAGCTGTTTTTT
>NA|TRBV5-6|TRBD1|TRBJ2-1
CASSLDRGLDYNEQFF
TGTGCCAGCAGCTTAGACAGGGGGCTGGACTACAATGAGCAGTTCTTC
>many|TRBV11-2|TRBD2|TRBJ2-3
CASSIVLAGGRDTQYF
TGTGCCAGCAGCATCGTACTAGCGGGAGGAAGGGATACGCAGTATTTT
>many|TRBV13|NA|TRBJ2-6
CASSSRADVLTF
TGTGCCAGCAGCTCAAGGGCCGACGTCCTGACTTTC
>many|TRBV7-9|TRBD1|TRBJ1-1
CASSHDRGFYTEAFF
TGTGCCAGCAGCCATGACAGGGGGTTTTACACTGAAGCTTTCTTT
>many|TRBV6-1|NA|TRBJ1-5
CASSLHQGGGGNQPQHF
TGTGCCAGCAGTTTACATCAAGGGGGGGGTGGCAATCAGCCCCAGCATTTT
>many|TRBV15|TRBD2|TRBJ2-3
CATKLTSGGTDTQYF
TGTGCCACCAAGCTTACTAGCGGGGGCACAGATACGCAGTATTTT
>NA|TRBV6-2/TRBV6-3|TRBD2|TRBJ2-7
CATLGPGTSGNEQYF
TGTGCCACCCTTGGCCCCGGGACTAGCGGGAACGAGCAGTACTTC
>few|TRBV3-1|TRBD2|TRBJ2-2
CASSLRGGYGELFF
TGTGCCAGCAGTCTCCGGGGGGGCTACGGGGAGCTGTTTTTT
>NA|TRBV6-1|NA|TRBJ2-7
CASSDTGNLSEQYF
TGTGCCAGCAGTGATACGGGAAATTTGAGCGAGCAGTACTTC
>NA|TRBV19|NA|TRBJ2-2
CASSAGWGTGELFF
TGTGCCAGTAGTGCGGGTTGGGGCACCGGGGAGCTGTTTTTT
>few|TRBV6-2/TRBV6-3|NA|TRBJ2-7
CASSLMDGARSYEQYF
TGTGCCAGCAGTTTAATGGACGGCGCTCGTTCCTACGAGCAGTACTTC
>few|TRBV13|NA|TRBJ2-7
CASSSRPTSFGEQYF
TGTGCCAGCAGCTCTCGGCCTACTAGCTTTGGCGAGCAGTACTTC
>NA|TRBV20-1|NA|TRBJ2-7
CSAFSTGTYEQYF
TGCAGTGCTTTTTCGACAGGAACCTACGAGCAGTACTTC
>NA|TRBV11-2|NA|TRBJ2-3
CASSPTGTQYF
TGTGCCAGCAGCCCCACGGGTACGCAGTATTTT
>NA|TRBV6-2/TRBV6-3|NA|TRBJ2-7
CASSSRTDSSYEQYF
TGTGCCAGCAGTTCCCGGACGGATAGCTCCTACGAGCAGTACTTC
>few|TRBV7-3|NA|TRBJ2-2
CASSLTGKDTGELFF
TGTGCCAGCAGCCTCACAGGGAAGGACACCGGGGAGCTGTTTTTT
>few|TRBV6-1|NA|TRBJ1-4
CASSLRTWGRATNEKLFF
TGTGCCAGCAGCTTGCGGACCTGGGGAAGGGCAACTAATGAAAAACTGTTTTTT
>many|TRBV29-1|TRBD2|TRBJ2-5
CSAYSGRGETQYF
TGCAGCGCGTATAGCGGGAGAGGAGAGACCCAGTACTTC
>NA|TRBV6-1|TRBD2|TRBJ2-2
CAETSGITGELFF
TGTGCCGAGACTAGCGGAATCACCGGGGAGCTGTTTTTT
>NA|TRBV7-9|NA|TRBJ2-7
CASSSMLAETYEQYF
TGTGCCAGCAGCTCCATGTTAGCGGAAACCTACGAGCAGTACTTC
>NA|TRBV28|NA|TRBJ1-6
CATSRLDSPLHF
TGTGCCACCAGCCGATTAGATTCACCCCTCCACTTT
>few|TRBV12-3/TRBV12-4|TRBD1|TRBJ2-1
CASRDSVYNEQFF
TGTGCCAGCCGGGACAGCGTTTACAATGAGCAGTTCTTC
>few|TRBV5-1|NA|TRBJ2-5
CASSPSFEGRGWETQYF
TGCGCCAGCAGCCCGTCGTTTGAGGGCAGGGGATGGGAGACCCAGTACTTC
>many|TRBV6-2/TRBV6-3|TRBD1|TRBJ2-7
CASRPNRGRIDEQYF
TGTGCCAGCAGACCTAACAGGGGGCGCATCGACGAGCAGTACTTC
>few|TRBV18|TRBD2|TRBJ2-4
CASSPTASGAGAKNIQYF
TGTGCCAGCTCACCAACAGCTAGCGGGGCCGGAGCCAAAAACATTCAGTACTTC
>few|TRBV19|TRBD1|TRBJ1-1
CASSVDRGNTEAFF
TGTGCCAGTAGCGTCGACAGGGGGAACACTGAAGCTTTCTTT
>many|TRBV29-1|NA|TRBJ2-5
CSVSAGTEGGSTQYF
TGCAGCGTTTCAGCCGGGACAGAGGGAGGTTCGACCCAGTACTTC
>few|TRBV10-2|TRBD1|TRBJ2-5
CASRDGQGAGTQYF
TGCGCCAGCAGAGATGGACAGGGGGCAGGGACCCAGTACTTC